This T cell receptor beta chain was sequenced for a study of T cell changes during pregnancy in multiple sclerosis. The data were produced by immunoSEQ multiplex PCR, yet TCRdb's version contains in-frame clones alone and is incomplete. Among about 87,000 clones listed, over 85% were seen once. Material: peripheral blood, obtained in the third trimester of pregnancy. This clonotype was obtained from a female donor in good health, enrolled as a control in a pregnancy study.

The DNA of the CDR3 is TGTGCCACCAGCAACAGGGGATGGAAGACCCAGTACTTC. Amino acids: CATSNRGWKTQYF. This sequence joins TRBV15 and TRBJ2-5; 7 nucleotides align to TRBD1. The CDR3 has 13 residues. Unmatched junction bases numbered 5, after V lost 4 bases and J lost 6 bases. Germline CDR1 and CDR2: LNHNV and YYDKDF (reference sequence).